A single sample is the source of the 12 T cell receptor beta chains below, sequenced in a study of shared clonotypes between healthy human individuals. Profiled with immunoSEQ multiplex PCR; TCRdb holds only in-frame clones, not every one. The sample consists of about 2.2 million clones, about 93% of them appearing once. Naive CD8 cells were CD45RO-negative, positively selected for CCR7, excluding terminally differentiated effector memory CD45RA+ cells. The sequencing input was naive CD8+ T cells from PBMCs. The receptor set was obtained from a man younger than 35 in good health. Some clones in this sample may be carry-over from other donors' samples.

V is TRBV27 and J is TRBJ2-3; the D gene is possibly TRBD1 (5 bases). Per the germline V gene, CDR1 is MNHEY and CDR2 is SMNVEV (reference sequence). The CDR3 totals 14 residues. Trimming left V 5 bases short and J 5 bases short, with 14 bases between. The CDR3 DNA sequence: TGTGCCAGCAGTCCCAGGCAGGGTGTAGATACGCAGTATTTT. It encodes CASSPRQGVDTQYF.

Here the CDR3 DNA reads TGTGCCAGTAGTACCACGGAGGTCGCCGGCTCTGGGGCCAACGTCCTGACTTTC. Translated, it gives CASSTTEVAGSGANVLTF. The chain links TRBV19 to TRBJ2-6, with D perhaps TRBD2 (5 bases). This CDR3 spans 18 amino acids. V lost 4 bases and J lost 0, with 16 bases in between. Germline V gene sequence: CDR1 LNHDA, CDR2 SQIVND (reference sequence). Supplemented by reference TRBV19 and TRBJ2-6, the full variable domain reads DGGITQSPKYLFRKEGQNVTLSCEQNLNHDAMYWYRQDPGQGLRLIYYSQIVNDFQKGDIAEGYSVSREKKESFPLTVTSAQKNPTAFYLCASSTTEVAGSGANVLTFGAGSRLTVL.

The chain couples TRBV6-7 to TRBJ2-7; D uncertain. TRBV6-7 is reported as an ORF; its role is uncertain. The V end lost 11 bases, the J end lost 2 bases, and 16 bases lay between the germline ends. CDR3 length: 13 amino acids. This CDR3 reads CAVRAPNTYEQYF. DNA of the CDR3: TGTGCCGTACGGGCCCCGAATACCTACGAGCAGTACTTC.

The DNA of the CDR3 is TGTGCCAGCAGCTTAGAGTCTAGAAGCTCCTACAATGAGCAGTTCTTC. It yields the protein CASSLESRSSYNEQFF. The gene calls are TRBV11-2 and TRBJ2-1; no firm D call. The V end was cut by 0 bases, the J end by 0 bases, with 9 bases between. This CDR3 contains 16 residues. CDR1 is SGHAT and CDR2 is FQNNGV in the germline V gene.

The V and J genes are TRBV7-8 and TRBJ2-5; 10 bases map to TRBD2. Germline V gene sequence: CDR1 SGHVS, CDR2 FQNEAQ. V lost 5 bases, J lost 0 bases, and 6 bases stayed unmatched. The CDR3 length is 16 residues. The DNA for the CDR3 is TGTGCCAGCAGCCCTGGGACTAGCGTACACCAAGAGACCCAGTACTTC. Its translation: CASSPGTSVHQETQYF.

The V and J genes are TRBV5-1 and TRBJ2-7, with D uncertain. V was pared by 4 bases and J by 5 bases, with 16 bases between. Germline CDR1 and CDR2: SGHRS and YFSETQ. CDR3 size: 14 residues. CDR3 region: CASSAGPLDHEQYF. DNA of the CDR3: TGCGCCAGCAGCGCCGGACCTCTGGACCACGAGCAGTACTTC.

The CDR3 sequence is CATSRVDGGGTDTQYF. The CDR3 DNA is TGTGCCACCAGCAGAGTTGATGGCGGCGGCACAGATACGCAGTATTTT. The chain couples TRBV15 to TRBJ2-3; the D is unclear. Germline V gene sequence: CDR1 LNHNV, CDR2 YYDKDF (reference sequence). The CDR3 consists of 16 residues. The V gene lost 1 base and the J gene lost 1 base, with 12 bases spanning the gap.

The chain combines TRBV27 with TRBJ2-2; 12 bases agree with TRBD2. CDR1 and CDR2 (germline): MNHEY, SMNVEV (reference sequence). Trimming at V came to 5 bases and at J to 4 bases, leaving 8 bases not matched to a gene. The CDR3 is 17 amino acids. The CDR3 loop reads CASSGLAGLGSTGELFF. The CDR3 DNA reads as TGTGCCAGCAGTGGACTAGCGGGACTCGGAAGCACCGGGGAGCTGTTTTTT.

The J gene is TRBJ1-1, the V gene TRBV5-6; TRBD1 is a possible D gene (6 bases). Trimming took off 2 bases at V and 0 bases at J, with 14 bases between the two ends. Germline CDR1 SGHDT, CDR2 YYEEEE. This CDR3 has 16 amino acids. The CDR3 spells CASSLQGYFMNTEAFF. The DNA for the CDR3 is TGTGCCAGCAGCTTACAGGGTTACTTCATGAACACTGAAGCTTTCTTT.

CDR3 DNA: TGTGCCAGCAGCCCGCGGGGACTAGCGGGACTCACAGATACGCAGTATTTT. Translation gives CASSPRGLAGLTDTQYF. The V gene is TRBV27, the J gene TRBJ2-3, with TRBD2 matching 13 bases. J gave up 2 bases and V 6 bases, and 8 bases lay outside the gene matches. Germline V gene data show CDR1 as MNHEY and CDR2 as SMNVEV (reference sequence). The CDR3 length is 17 residues.

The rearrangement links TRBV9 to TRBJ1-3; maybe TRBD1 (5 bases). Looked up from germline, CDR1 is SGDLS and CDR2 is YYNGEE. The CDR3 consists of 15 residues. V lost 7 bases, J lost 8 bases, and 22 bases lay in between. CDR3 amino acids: CASGESGALGDTIYF. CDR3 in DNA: TGTGCCAGCGGGGAGTCCGGAGCTCTGGGGGACACCATATATTTT.

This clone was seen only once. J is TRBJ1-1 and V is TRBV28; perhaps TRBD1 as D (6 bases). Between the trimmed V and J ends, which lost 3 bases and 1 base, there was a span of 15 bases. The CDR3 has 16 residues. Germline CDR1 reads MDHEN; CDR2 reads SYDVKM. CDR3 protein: CASSFPGERRNTEAFF. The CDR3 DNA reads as TGTGCCAGCAGTTTTCCAGGGGAAAGGAGGAACACTGAAGCTTTCTTT.